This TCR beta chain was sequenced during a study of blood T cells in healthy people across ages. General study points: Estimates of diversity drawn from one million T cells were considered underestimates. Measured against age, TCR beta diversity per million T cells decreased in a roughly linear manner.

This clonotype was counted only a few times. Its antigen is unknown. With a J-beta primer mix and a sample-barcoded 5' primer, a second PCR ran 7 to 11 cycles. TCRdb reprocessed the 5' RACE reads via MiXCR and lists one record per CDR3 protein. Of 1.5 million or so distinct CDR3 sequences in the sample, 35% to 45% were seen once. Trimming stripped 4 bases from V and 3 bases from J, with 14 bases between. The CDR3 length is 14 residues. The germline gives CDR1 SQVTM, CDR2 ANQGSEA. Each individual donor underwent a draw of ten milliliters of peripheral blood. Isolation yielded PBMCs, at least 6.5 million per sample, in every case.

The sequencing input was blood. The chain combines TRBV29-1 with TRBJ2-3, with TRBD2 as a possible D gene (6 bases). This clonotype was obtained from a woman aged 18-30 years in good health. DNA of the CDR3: TGCAGCGTTGGGGGGGTTGGGCGAACAGATACGCAGTATTTT. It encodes CSVGGVGRTDTQYF.